This record concerns one T cell receptor beta chain sequence. The sample originates from a study of blood T cell repertoires in COVID-19. As for the study in general: The United States, Italy and Spain were the sources of the acute and convalescent COVID-19 samples.

Seattle's cohort entered during active infection and was followed longitudinally. Source study methods: Reference gene primer amplification yielded estimated nucleated cell counts. Measured with immunoSEQ multiplex PCR; TCRdb has only the in-frame clones, and not every one. D and trimming were read from the DNA, whereas the V and J calls and clone size are those reported in that table. The sample lists 150,000 to 250,000 clones; about 85% were seen once. Trimming shortened V by 5 bases and J by 0 bases, and 11 bases separated the two germline ends. The CDR3 runs 15 residues. Per the germline V gene, CDR1 is MNHEY and CDR2 is SMNVEV (reference sequence).

The chain uses TRBV27 and TRBJ2-4, with a possible D match to TRBD2 (5 bases). Source material: peripheral blood. The sequence derives from a woman between 35 and 50 years old with COVID-19, enrolled during active disease. CDR3 coding DNA: TGTGCCAGCAGTCCCGGAGGCGGAGCCAAAAACATTCAGTACTTC. It yields the protein CASSPGGGAKNIQYF.